The 2 T cell receptor beta chains below come from one sample, sequenced in a study of cytomegalovirus exposure and HLA in healthy donors. Researchers ran the PCR with 60 Vbeta and 13 Jbeta primers. The assay was immunoSEQ multiplex PCR, and TCRdb's table has in-frame clones only and misses some. Among some 160,000 clones, 60% to 80% were seen once, and the ten largest hold 1.5% to 2%. The sample consisted of PBMCs. Receptor source: a woman aged 25 to 39 in good health and CMV-seronegative.

As concerns this clone: The germline gene is not matched at one end of the junction; a read error may be the cause. The same CDR3 arises from other DNA sequences in this sample as well. The rearrangement joins TRBV10-3 to TRBJ1-6; TRBD1 might be the D (5 bases). Germline-derived CDR1 and CDR2 are ENHRY and SYGVKD. The CDR3 spans 16 residues. The CDR3 DNA follows: TGCGCCATCAGTGCCCTCCGACAGAGCGATAATTCACCCCTCCACTTT. Translation: CAISALRQSDNSPLHF.

This clone has just one count. The chain links TRBV20-1 to TRBJ1-2; D is unresolved. The germline V and J ends were trimmed by 5 bases and 6 bases, with 7 bases remaining between them. Germline CDR1 is DFQATT and CDR2 is SNEGSKA (reference sequence). The length of the CDR3 is 10 residues. CDR3 loop: CSAVRDGYTF. CDR3 nucleotide sequence: TGCAGTGCTGTAAGAGATGGCTACACCTTC.